The present T cell receptor beta chain was sequenced within a study of T cell changes during pregnancy in multiple sclerosis. Looked up from germline, CDR1 is KGHSH and CDR2 is LQKENI. Trimming pared 4 bases from V and 6 bases from J, leaving 18 bases between. The CDR3 length is 15 residues. TCRdb keeps only in-frame clones here, not all; method: immunoSEQ multiplex PCR. The top ten clones hold 0.61% of a sample with about 50,000 clones, 80% to 95% of them seen once. J is TRBJ1-2 and V is TRBV18, with a weak D call TRBD1 (6 bases). The specimen comprised CD4+ T cells from peripheral blood mononuclear cells, sampled after pregnancy. The clonotype was recovered from a female donor in good health, enrolled as a control in a pregnancy study. This chain's CDR3 is CASSRADSSRDGYTF. The CDR3 DNA is TGTGCCAGCTCACGGGCGGACAGTTCCAGGGATGGCTACACCTTC.